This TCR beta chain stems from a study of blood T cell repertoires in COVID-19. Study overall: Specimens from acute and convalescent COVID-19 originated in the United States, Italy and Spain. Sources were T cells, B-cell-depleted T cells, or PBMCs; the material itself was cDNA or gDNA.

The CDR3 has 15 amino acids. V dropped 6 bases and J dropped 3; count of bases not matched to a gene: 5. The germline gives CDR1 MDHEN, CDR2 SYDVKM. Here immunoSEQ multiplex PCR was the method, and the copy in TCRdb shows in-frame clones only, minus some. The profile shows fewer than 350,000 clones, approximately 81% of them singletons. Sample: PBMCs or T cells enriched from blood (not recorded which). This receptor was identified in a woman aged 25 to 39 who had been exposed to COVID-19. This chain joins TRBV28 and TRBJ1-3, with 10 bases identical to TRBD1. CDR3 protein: CASSSGQGFGNTIYF. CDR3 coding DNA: TGTGCCAGCAGCTCGGGACAGGGGTTTGGAAACACCATATATTTT.